This TCR beta chain is from a study of cytomegalovirus exposure and HLA in healthy donors. Points from the study as a whole: The dataset shows that most TCR sequences were rare, while some public TCRs occurred in many donors.

This clone was found a few times. The antigen remains undetermined. This CDR3 spans 16 amino acids. CDR1 SGHRS and CDR2 YFSETQ come from the germline V gene. The V segment lost 4 bases and the J segment 8 bases; nucleotides outside the gene matches: 9. The study ran its PCR with 60 Vbeta and 13 Jbeta primers. Generated by immunoSEQ multiplex PCR, the TCRdb table keeps only in-frame clones and is missing some. The sample shows some 190,000 clones, about 80% of them seen only once. The sequenced material came from PBMCs. This receptor was identified in a man aged 40-50 years in good health and CMV-seropositive. J is TRBJ1-6 and V is TRBV5-1; 10 bases fit TRBD1. The CDR3: CASSRGDRGRYSPLHF. Written as DNA, the CDR3 is TGCGCCAGCAGCCGCGGGGACAGGGGTAGGTATTCACCCCTCCACTTT.